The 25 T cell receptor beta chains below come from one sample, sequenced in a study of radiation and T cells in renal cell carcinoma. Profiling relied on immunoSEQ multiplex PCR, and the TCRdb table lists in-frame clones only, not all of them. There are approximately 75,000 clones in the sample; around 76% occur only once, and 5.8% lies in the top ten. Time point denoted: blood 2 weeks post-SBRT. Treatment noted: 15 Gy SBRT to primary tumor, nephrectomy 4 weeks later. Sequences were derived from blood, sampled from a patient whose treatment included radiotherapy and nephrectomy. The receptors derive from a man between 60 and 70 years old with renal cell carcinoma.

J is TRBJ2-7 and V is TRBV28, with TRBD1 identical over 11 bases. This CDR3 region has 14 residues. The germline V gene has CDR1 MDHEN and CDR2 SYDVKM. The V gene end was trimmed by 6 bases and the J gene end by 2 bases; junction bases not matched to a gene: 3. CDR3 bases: TGTGCCAGCAGGTCGGACAGGGGGCCCTACGAGCAGTACTTC. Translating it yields CASRSDRGPYEQYF.

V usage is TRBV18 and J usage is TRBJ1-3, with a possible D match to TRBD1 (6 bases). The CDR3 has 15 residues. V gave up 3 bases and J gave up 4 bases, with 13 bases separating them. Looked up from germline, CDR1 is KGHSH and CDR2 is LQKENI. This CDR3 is CASSPQGITGNTIYF. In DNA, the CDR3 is TGTGCCAGCTCACCCCAGGGGATCACCGGAAACACCATATATTTT.

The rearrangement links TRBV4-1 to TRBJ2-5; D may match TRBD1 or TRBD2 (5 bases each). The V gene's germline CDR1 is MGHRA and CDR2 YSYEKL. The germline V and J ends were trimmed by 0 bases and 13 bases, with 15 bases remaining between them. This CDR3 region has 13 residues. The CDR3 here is CASSQDYRGQRYF. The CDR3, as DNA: TGCGCCAGCAGCCAAGATTATCGGGGCCAGAGGTACTTC.

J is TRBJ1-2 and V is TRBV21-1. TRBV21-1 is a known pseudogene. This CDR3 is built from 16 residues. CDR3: CASSKAEKGGDYGYTF. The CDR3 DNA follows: TGTGCCAGCAGCAAAGCGGAGAAGGGAGGTGACTATGGCTACACCTTC.

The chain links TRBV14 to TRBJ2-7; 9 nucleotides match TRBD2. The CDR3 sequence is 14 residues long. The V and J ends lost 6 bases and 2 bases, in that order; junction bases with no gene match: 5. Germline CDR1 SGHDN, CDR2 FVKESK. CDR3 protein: CASRKASGTYEQYF. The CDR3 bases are TGTGCCAGCAGAAAGGCTAGCGGGACCTACGAGCAGTACTTC.

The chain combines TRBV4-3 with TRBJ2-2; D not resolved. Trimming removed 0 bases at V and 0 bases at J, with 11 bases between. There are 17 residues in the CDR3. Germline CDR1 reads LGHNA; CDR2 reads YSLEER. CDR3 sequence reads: CASSQDLYSTNTGELFF. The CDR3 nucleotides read TGCGCCAGCAGCCAAGATCTGTACTCAACGAACACCGGGGAGCTGTTTTTT.

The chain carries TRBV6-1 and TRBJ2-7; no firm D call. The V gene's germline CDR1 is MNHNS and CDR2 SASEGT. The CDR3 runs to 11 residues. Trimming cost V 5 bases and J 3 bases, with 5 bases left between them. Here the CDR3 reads CASSNSYEQYF. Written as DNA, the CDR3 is TGTGCCAGCAGTAACAGCTACGAGCAGTACTTC.

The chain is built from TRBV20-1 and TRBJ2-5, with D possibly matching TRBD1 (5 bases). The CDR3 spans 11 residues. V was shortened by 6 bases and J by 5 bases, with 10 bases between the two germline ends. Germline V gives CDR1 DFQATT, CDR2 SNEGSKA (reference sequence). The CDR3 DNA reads TGCAGTGCAAAGGACACGGAGACCCAGTACTTC. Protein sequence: CSAKDTETQYF.

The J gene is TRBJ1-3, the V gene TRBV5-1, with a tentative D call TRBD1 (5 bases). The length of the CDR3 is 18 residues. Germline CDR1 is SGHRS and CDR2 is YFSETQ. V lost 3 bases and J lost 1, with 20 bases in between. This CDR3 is CASSSPTPGTASGNTIYF. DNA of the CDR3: TGCGCCAGCAGCTCCCCCACGCCCGGGACTGCGTCTGGAAACACCATATATTTT.

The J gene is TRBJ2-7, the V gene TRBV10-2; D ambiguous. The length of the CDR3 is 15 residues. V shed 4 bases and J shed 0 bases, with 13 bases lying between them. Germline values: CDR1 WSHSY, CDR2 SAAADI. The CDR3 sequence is CASSGVGLDSYEQYF. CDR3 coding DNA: TGCGCCAGCAGTGGGGTCGGCTTAGACTCCTACGAGCAGTACTTC.

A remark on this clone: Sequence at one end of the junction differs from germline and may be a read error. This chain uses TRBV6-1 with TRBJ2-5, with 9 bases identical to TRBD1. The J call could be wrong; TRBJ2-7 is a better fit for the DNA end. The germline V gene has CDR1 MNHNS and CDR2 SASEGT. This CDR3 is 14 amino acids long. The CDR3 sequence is CATSRGDRAYEQYF. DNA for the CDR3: TGTGCCACCAGTCGTGGGGACAGGGCCTACGAGCAGTACTTC.

The CDR3 region has the DNA TGTGCCACCACAAACGGGACTAGCGGTCCCTGGGGGGTCAATGAGCAGTTCTTC. This codes for CATTNGTSGPWGVNEQFF. This rearrangement joins TRBV7-9 to TRBJ2-1; 11 nucleotides line up with TRBD2. The V segment lost 10 bases and the J segment 6 bases; nucleotides outside the gene matches: 20. There are 18 residues in the CDR3. Germline lookup yields CDR1 SEHNR and CDR2 FQNEAQ (reference sequence).

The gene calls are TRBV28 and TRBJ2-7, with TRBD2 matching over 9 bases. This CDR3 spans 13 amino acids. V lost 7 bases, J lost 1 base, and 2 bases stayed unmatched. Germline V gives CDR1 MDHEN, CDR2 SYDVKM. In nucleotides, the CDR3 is TGTGCCAGCAAAGCGGGAGGTTCCTACGAGCAGTACTTC. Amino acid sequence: CASKAGGSYEQYF.

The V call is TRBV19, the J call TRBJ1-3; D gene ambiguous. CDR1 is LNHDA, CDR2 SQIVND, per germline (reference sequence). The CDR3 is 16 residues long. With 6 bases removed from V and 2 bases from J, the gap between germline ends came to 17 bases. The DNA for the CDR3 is TGTGCCAGTAGACCTAACACCGGCGTAACTGGAAACACCATATATTTT. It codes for CASRPNTGVTGNTIYF.

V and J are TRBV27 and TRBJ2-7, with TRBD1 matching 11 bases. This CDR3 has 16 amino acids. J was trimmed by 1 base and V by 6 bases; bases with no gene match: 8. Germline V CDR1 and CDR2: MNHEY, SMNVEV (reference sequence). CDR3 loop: CASRRDGTGGSYEQYF. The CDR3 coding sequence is TGTGCCAGCAGAAGAGACGGGACAGGGGGGTCCTACGAGCAGTACTTC.

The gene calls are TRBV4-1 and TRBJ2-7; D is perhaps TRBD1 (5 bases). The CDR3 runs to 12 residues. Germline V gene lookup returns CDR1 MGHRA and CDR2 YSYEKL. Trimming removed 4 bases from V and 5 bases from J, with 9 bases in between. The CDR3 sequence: CASSPRVNEQYF. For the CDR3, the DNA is TGCGCCAGCAGCCCCAGGGTAAACGAGCAGTACTTC.

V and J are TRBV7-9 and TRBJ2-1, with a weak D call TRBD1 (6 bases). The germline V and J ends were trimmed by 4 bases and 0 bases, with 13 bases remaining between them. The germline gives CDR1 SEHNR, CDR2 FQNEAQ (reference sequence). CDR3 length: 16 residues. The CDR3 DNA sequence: TGTGCCAGCAGCTCTCCCCAGGGGCCCTCCTACAATGAGCAGTTCTTC. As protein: CASSSPQGPSYNEQFF.

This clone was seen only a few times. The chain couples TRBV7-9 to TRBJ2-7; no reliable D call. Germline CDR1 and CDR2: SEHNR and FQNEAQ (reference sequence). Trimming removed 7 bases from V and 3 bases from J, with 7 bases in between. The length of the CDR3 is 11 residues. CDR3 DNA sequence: TGTGCCAGCACCGCGAACTACGAGCAGTACTTC. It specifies CASTANYEQYF.

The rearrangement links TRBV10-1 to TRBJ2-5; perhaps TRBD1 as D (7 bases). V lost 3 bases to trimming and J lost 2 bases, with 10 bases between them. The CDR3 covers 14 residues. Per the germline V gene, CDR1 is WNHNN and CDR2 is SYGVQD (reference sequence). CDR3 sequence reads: CASSDRGRQETQYF. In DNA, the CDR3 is TGCGCCAGCAGTGACAGGGGGAGGCAAGAGACCCAGTACTTC.

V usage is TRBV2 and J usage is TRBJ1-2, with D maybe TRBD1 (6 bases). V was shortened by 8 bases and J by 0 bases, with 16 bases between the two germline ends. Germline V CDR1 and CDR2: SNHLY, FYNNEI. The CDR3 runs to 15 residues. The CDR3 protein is CASGDDRRANYGYTF. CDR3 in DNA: TGTGCCAGCGGCGATGACAGGAGAGCTAACTATGGCTACACCTTC.

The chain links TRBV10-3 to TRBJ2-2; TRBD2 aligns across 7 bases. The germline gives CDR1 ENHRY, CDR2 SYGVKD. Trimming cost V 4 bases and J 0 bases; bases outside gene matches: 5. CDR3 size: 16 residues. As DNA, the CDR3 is TGTGCCATCAGTGGGGGCGGGAGCGCGAACACCGGGGAGCTGTTTTTT. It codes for CAISGGGSANTGELFF.

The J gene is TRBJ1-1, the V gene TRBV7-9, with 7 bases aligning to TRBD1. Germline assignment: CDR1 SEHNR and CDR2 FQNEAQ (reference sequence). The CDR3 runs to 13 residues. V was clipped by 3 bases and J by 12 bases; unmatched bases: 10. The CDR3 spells CASSLLNRGKTFF. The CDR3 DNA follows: TGTGCCAGCAGCTTGTTGAACAGGGGTAAAACTTTCTTT.

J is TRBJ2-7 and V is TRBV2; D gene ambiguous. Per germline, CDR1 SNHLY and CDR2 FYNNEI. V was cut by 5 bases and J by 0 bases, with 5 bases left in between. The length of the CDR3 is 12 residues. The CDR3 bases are TGTGCCAGCAGTCGTAGCTCCTACGAGCAGTACTTC. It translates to CASSRSSYEQYF. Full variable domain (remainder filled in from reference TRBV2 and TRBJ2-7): EPEVTQTPSHQVTQMGQEVILRCVPISNHLYFYWYRQILGQKVEFLVSFYNNEISEKSEIFDDQFSVERPDGSNFTLKIRSTKLEDSAMYFCASSRSSYEQYFGPGTRLTVT.

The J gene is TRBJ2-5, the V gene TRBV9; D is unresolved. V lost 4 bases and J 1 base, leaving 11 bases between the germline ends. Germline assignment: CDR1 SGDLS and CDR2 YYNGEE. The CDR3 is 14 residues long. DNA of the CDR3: TGTGCCAGCAGCCCTGGACCGTCCCAAGAGACCCAGTACTTC. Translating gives CASSPGPSQETQYF.

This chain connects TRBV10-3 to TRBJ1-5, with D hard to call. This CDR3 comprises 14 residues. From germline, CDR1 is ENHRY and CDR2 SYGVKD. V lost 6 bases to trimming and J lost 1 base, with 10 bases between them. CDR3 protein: CAISDSFSNQPQHF. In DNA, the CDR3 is TGTGCCATCAGCGACTCATTCAGCAATCAGCCCCAGCATTTT.